The clone carrying this T cell receptor (beta chain) came up a few times. The data were taken from a study of OX40 agonist ivuxolimab in advanced cancers. The CDR3 consists of 14 residues. Germline values: CDR1 SGHTA, CDR2 FQGNSA. Trimming shortened V by 8 bases and J by 1 base, and 9 bases separated the two germline ends. Clones were read by immunoSEQ multiplex PCR, and TCRdb kept only the in-frame ones, dropping some. Of 75,000 to 80,000 clones in the sample, over 70% were seen once. This TCR was sampled from an adult with an advanced solid tumor such as melanoma, head and neck, liver or kidney cancer. This chain joins TRBV7-2 and TRBJ1-6; D is unresolved. The sample was CD4+ or CD8+ T cells sorted from blood, taken in a trial of the OX40 agonist ivuxolimab. The CDR3 region is CASGRESYNSPLHF. CDR3 nucleotide sequence: TGTGCCAGCGGGAGGGAATCCTATAATTCACCCCTCCACTTT.